Each of the 23 T cell receptor beta chains below was sequenced from the same sample in a study of T cell responses to AZD1222 COVID-19 vaccine. The table came from immunoSEQ multiplex PCR; TCRdb's copy has only in-frame clones and leaves some out. The repertoire holds 95,000 to 150,000 clones, 90% seen once, with just over 7% in the top ten. The starting material was peripheral blood, obtained on day 0 of AZD1222 vaccination. Receptor source: an adult in good health.

As to this clone: Other DNA sequences in this sample translate to the same CDR3. The rearrangement links TRBV28 to TRBJ1-2, with D hard to call. Germline V CDR1 and CDR2: MDHEN, SYDVKM. Between the trimmed V and J ends, which lost 3 bases and 2 bases, there was a span of 10 bases. The CDR3 is 14 amino acids. CDR3 nucleotides: TGTGCCAGCAGTTTCCAAGGAGGAAACTATGGCTACACCTTC. Amino acid sequence: CASSFQGGNYGYTF.

Comments on this clone: Additional DNA sequences in this sample encode the identical CDR3. This rearrangement joins TRBV6-5 to TRBJ1-6; TRBD1 matches 8 bases. From germline, CDR1 is MNHEY and CDR2 SVGAGI. The CDR3 consists of 14 residues. V lost 2 bases and J lost 7; bases outside the gene matches: 1. The DNA for the CDR3 is TGTGCCAGCAGTTACGGACAGGGAAATTCACCCCTCCACTTT. Encoded protein: CASSYGQGNSPLHF.

The table lists this clone with a count of one. V gene TRBV5-1 combines with J gene TRBJ2-7, with 7 nucleotides matching TRBD2. The junction had 14 bases not matched to a gene; V was cut back by 0 bases and J by 5 bases. CDR3 length equals 17 residues. In germline, CDR1 is SGHRS, CDR2 YFSETQ. CDR3 sequence (DNA): TGCGCCAGCAGCTTGGAGTTAAGGGGAGGGCTGAGGGACGAGCAGTACTTC. Translating gives CASSLELRGGLRDEQYF.

The rearrangement uses TRBV30 and TRBJ1-1; D unresolved. Per the germline V gene, CDR1 is GTSNPN and CDR2 is SVGIG (reference sequence). Trimming removed 1 base from V and 1 base from J, with 10 bases in between. The CDR3 runs to 14 residues. The CDR3 nucleotides are TGTGCCTGGAGTGGGTACGATCCGAACACTGAAGCTTTCTTT. Its protein product is CAWSGYDPNTEAFF.

The J gene is TRBJ1-5, the V gene TRBV6-5, with 8 bases matching TRBD1. Looked up from germline, CDR1 is MNHEY and CDR2 is SVGAGI. The CDR3 consists of 13 residues. V trimming: 6 bases; J trimming: 2 bases; junction bases outside the gene matches: 0. As DNA, the CDR3 is TGTGCCAGCAGGGGACAGGGCAATCAGCCCCAGCATTTT. Residues: CASRGQGNQPQHF.

This rearrangement joins TRBV19 to TRBJ2-3; 14 bases fit TRBD2. This CDR3 comprises 18 residues. The V and J ends lost 6 bases and 3 bases, in that order; junction bases with no gene match: 11. Germline V gives CDR1 LNHDA, CDR2 SQIVND (reference sequence). DNA of the CDR3: TGTGCCAGTAGGCCTACACAGGGACTAGCGGGAGATACAGATACGCAGTATTTT. Protein: CASRPTQGLAGDTDTQYF. The whole variable domain, remainder taken from reference TRBV19 and TRBJ2-3, is DGGITQSPKYLFRKEGQNVTLSCEQNLNHDAMYWYRQDPGQGLRLIYYSQIVNDFQKGDIAEGYSVSREKKESFPLTVTSAQKNPTAFYLCASRPTQGLAGDTDTQYFGPGTRLTVL.

This clone was recorded once. The chain couples TRBV29-1 to TRBJ2-3, with 8 bases aligning to TRBD2. CDR3 length equals 14 residues. From germline, CDR1 is SQVTM and CDR2 ANQGSEA. The CDR3 DNA is TGCACTGTCGGGGGGGCTAGCGGCGCAGATACGCAGTATTTT. Encoded protein: CTVGGASGADTQYF.

The chain couples TRBV3-1 (or the pseudogene TRBV3-2) to TRBJ2-2, with 7 bases lining up with TRBD1. CDR1 LGHDT and CDR2 YNNKEL come from the germline V gene (reference sequence). This CDR3 is 15 amino acids long. V lost 7 bases and J lost 9; bases outside the gene matches: 14. The CDR3 nucleotides are TGTGCCAGCACCCCCGCACAGGGGATGTACCGGGAGCTGTTTTTT. Its protein is CASTPAQGMYRELFF.

The chain recombines TRBV7-9 with TRBJ2-2; D is perhaps TRBD1 (5 bases). The CDR3 length is 18 residues. V lost 5 bases to trimming and J lost 5 bases, with 24 bases between them. From germline, CDR1 is SEHNR and CDR2 FQNEAQ (reference sequence). The CDR3 DNA follows: TGTGCCAGCAGCCTGCGCCAGGTGCCAGGGAAAGGTACCGGGGAGCTGTTTTTT. This encodes CASSLRQVPGKGTGELFF.

The rearrangement links TRBV30 to TRBJ2-1, with 15 bases lining up with TRBD2. V shed 3 bases and J 1 base; nucleotides not matched to a gene: 4. Germline-derived CDR1 and CDR2 are GTSNPN and SVGIG (reference sequence). CDR3 size: 17 residues. The CDR3 nucleotides read TGTGCCTGGAGGGGGGGACTAGCGGGAGGATCCTACAATGAGCAGTTCTTC. Amino acid sequence: CAWRGGLAGGSYNEQFF. The complete variable domain, with remaining parts taken from reference TRBV30 and TRBJ2-1, reads SQTIHQWPATLVQPVGSPLSLECTVEGTSNPNLYWYRQAAGRGLQLLFYSVGIGQISSEVPQNLSASRPQDRQFILSSKKLLLSDSGFYLCAWRGGLAGGSYNEQFFGPGTRLTVL.

The chain employs TRBV5-1 and TRBJ1-4, with D hard to call. Looked up from germline, CDR1 is SGHRS and CDR2 is YFSETQ. Trimming shortened V by 0 bases and J by 5 bases, and 8 bases separated the two germline ends. CDR3 length: 14 residues. CDR3 amino acids: CASSLGSSNEKLFF. CDR3 sequence (DNA): TGCGCCAGCAGCTTGGGCAGCAGCAATGAAAAACTGTTTTTT.

The chain has TRBV4-2 and TRBJ1-2; D is ambiguous. V shed 4 bases and J shed 5 bases, with 14 bases lying between them. The germline V gene has CDR1 LGHNA and CDR2 YNFKEQ. The CDR3 contains 14 residues. CDR3 sequence: CASSPPRELYGYTF. For the CDR3, the DNA is TGTGCCAGCAGCCCTCCGAGAGAGCTATATGGCTACACCTTC.

V gene TRBV24-1 combines with J gene TRBJ2-5, with a possible D match to TRBD2 (5 bases). The CDR3 consists of 16 residues. Germline-derived CDR1 and CDR2 are KGHDR and SFDVKD. Trimming stripped 2 bases from V and 5 bases from J, with 17 bases between. DNA for the CDR3: TGTGCCACCAGTGATTATGGGCCCGGCTCGGGGGAGACCCAGTACTTC. It specifies CATSDYGPGSGETQYF.

This chain uses TRBV9 with TRBJ2-5; perhaps TRBD1 as D (7 bases). Between the trimmed V and J ends, which lost 3 bases and 5 bases, there was a span of 11 bases. The V gene's germline CDR1 is SGDLS and CDR2 YYNGEE. The CDR3 totals 13 residues. The CDR3 DNA sequence: TGTGCCAGCAGCGGACAGGGAGGCGAGACCCAGTACTTC. This sequence encodes CASSGQGGETQYF.

The chain couples TRBV5-6 to TRBJ1-2; tentative D call: TRBD1 (6 bases). This CDR3 has 13 residues. Trimming cost V 1 base and J 9 bases, with 13 bases left between them. In germline, CDR1 is SGHDT, CDR2 YYEEEE. The chain's CDR3 is CASSLYWGRSYTF. In DNA, the CDR3 is TGTGCCAGCAGCTTGTATTGGGGGCGAAGCTACACCTTC.

The rearrangement uses TRBV10-3 and TRBJ2-7; D ambiguous. The ends were cut back, 1 base at V and 2 bases at J, with 3 bases in the middle. Germline V gives CDR1 ENHRY, CDR2 SYGVKD. The length of the CDR3 is 12 residues. The CDR3 loop reads CAISEYAYEQYF. In nucleotides, the CDR3 is TGTGCCATCAGTGAGTACGCCTACGAGCAGTACTTC.

The rearrangement joins TRBV7-9 to TRBJ2-1; 12 bases are shared with TRBD2. Trimming took 4 bases from V and 9 from J; bases not matched to a gene: 10. This CDR3 has 16 amino acids. Germline lookup yields CDR1 SEHNR and CDR2 FQNEAQ (reference sequence). DNA for the CDR3: TGTGCCAGCAGCTATTTGACTAGCGGGAGATATAGTGAGCAGTTCTTC. Protein product: CASSYLTSGRYSEQFF.

The V call is TRBV29-1, the J call TRBJ1-1; D not resolved. Trimming left V 6 bases short and J 2 bases short, with 10 bases between. The CDR3 runs 12 residues. The V gene's germline CDR1 is SQVTM and CDR2 ANQGSEA. CDR3 region: CSVSTANTEAFF. The DNA for the CDR3 is TGCAGCGTCTCGACGGCCAACACTGAAGCTTTCTTT.

The chain joins TRBV28 to TRBJ1-5; D is possibly TRBD1 (6 bases). This CDR3 has 14 amino acids. Germline lookup yields CDR1 MDHEN and CDR2 SYDVKM. V was clipped by 6 bases and J by 6 bases, with 15 bases between them. CDR3 sequence reads: CASRPPGASQPQHF. The CDR3 nucleotides are TGTGCCAGCAGACCCCCAGGGGCGTCTCAGCCCCAGCATTTT.

V usage is TRBV19 and J usage is TRBJ2-3; tentatively, D is TRBD1 or TRBD2 (5 bases each). This CDR3 region has 15 residues. Trimming removed 0 bases at V and 2 bases at J, with 9 bases between. Germline V gene lookup returns CDR1 LNHDA and CDR2 SQIVND (reference sequence). The DNA for the CDR3 is TGTGCCAGTAGTATAGAAACGGGGCCCACAGATACGCAGTATTTT. It specifies CASSIETGPTDTQYF.

The rearrangement joins TRBV10-3 to TRBJ2-5; a weak D match, TRBD1 (5 bases). V dropped 3 bases and J dropped 1 base, with 6 bases sitting between them. The germline CDR1 and CDR2 sequences are ENHRY and SYGVKD. The CDR3 runs 13 residues. CDR3 sequence (DNA): TGTGCCATCAGTGACAGGGCCCAAGAGACCCAGTACTTC. It specifies CAISDRAQETQYF.

This chain uses TRBV12-3 or TRBV12-4 with TRBJ2-5, with D hard to call. This CDR3 region has 12 residues. Trimming pared 5 bases from V and 5 bases from J, leaving 9 bases between. The CDR3 region has the DNA TGTGCCAGCAGTATAAGGCCGGAGACCCAGTACTTC. Translated: CASSIRPETQYF.

This chain links TRBV28 with TRBJ1-5; D remains unclear. The CDR3 has 15 residues. Trimming pared 11 bases from V and 5 bases from J, leaving 22 bases between. Germline values: CDR1 MDHEN, CDR2 SYDVKM. The CDR3 DNA sequence: TGTGCCGCTTCAATTGTCGGGTTCGGTGATCAGCCCCAGCATTTT. This gives the protein CAASIVGFGDQPQHF.